The 30 T cell receptor beta chains presented below share a single source sample, sequenced in a study of identical twins. One entry per CDR3 protein results from TCRdb running MiXCR on the 5' RACE reads. The sample contains 210,000 or so distinct CDR3 sequences, under 10% of which appear only once. In addition, the sample was reused for a study of yellow fever vaccine responses in identical twins.

Sample: memory (CD45RO+) T cells sorted from blood. These receptors were collected from a young woman in good health.

This clonotype was detected many times. The chain is built from TRBV5-1 and TRBJ2-6, with D unresolved. This CDR3 comprises 14 residues. The V end lost 4 bases, the J end lost 0 bases, and 5 bases lay between the germline ends. The germline V gene encodes CDR1 SGHRS and CDR2 YFSETQ. The CDR3 spells CASSLVSGANVLTF. In DNA, the CDR3 is TGCGCCAGCAGCCTTGTCTCTGGGGCCAACGTCCTGACTTTC.

This clonotype was counted ten times or more. This chain uses TRBV5-1 with TRBJ2-6; D not certain. V lost 3 bases to trimming and J lost 4 bases, with 8 bases between them. The CDR3 has 14 residues. The germline gives CDR1 SGHRS, CDR2 YFSETQ. CDR3 sequence: CASSWSSGANVLTF. CDR3 sequence (DNA): TGCGCCAGCAGCTGGTCCTCAGGGGCCAACGTCCTGACTTTC.

Many counts were recorded for this clonotype. The CDR3 sequence: CASSLGSYGYTF. The DNA for the CDR3 is TGTGCCAGCAGCTTAGGGAGCTATGGCTACACCTTC. This chain uses TRBV7-2 with TRBJ1-2; D gene ambiguous. V dropped 1 base and J dropped 4 bases, with 4 bases sitting between them. This CDR3 has 12 amino acids. The V gene's germline CDR1 is SGHTA and CDR2 FQGNSA.

This clonotype was detected a few times. The J gene is TRBJ2-1, the V gene TRBV23-1, with TRBD2 matching over 11 bases. TRBV23-1 is sorted into the ORF group, with uncertain function. This CDR3 is built from 15 residues. The V gene end was trimmed by 0 bases and the J gene end by 7 bases; junction bases not matched to a gene: 2. CDR3 nucleotides: TGCGCCAGCAGTCAATCTAGCGGGGGGGGAAATGAGCAGTTCTTC. It translates to CASSQSSGGGNEQFF.

This clonotype was seen only a few times. The chain joins TRBV5-1 to TRBJ1-6; D ambiguous. V was pared by 1 base and J by 6 bases, with 11 bases between. Germline CDR1 is SGHRS and CDR2 is YFSETQ. The CDR3 contains 15 residues. The CDR3: CASSLQISGNSPLHF. The CDR3, as DNA: TGCGCCAGCAGCTTGCAGATATCTGGTAATTCACCCCTCCACTTT.

This clonotype was seen a handful of times. V gene TRBV6-2 or TRBV6-3 combines with J gene TRBJ2-1, with 13 bases lining up with TRBD2. CDR3 length: 17 amino acids. The V gene end was trimmed by 6 bases and the J gene end by 9 bases; junction bases not matched to a gene: 14. CDR1 and CDR2 from the germline V gene are MNHEY and SVGEGT. The CDR3 nucleotides are TGTGCCAGCAGAACCCAGGGACTAGCGGGGCCCCAAAGTGAGCAGTTCTTC. It specifies CASRTQGLAGPQSEQFF.

The rearrangement links TRBV12-3 or TRBV12-4 to TRBJ2-4, with TRBD1 identical over 7 bases. V dropped 6 bases and J dropped 1; count of bases not matched to a gene: 3. The CDR3 consists of 14 residues. Written as DNA, the CDR3 is TGTGCCAGCAGACCACAGGGGGCCAAAAACATTCAGTACTTC. This gives the protein CASRPQGAKNIQYF.

This clonotype was observed a few times. The CDR3 DNA sequence: TGCGCCAGCAGCTTTGTCGGCACAGATACGCAGTATTTT. The encoded protein is CASSFVGTDTQYF. The chain has TRBV5-1 and TRBJ2-3, with D hard to call. Deletions cut 2 bases from V and 1 base from J, with 5 bases between. The CDR3 is made up of 13 amino acids. Germline V CDR1 and CDR2: SGHRS, YFSETQ. Full variable domain (rest looked up from reference TRBV5-1 and TRBJ2-3): KAGVTQTPRYLIKTRGQQVTLSCSPISGHRSVSWYQQTPGQGLQFLFEYFSETQRNKGNFPGRFSGRQFSNSRSEMNVSTLELGDSALYLCASSFVGTDTQYFGPGTRLTVL.

This clonotype was found a few times. The chain has TRBV28 and TRBJ2-1, with TRBD2 identical over 10 bases. This CDR3 has 15 amino acids. Losses at the gene ends were 7 bases for V and 6 bases for J; bases not matched to a gene: 9. Germline V gives CDR1 MDHEN, CDR2 SYDVKM. The CDR3 sequence: CASILAGAYANEQFF. Here the CDR3 DNA reads TGTGCCAGCATCCTAGCGGGGGCCTATGCCAATGAGCAGTTCTTC.

This clonotype was detected ten times or more. The chain combines TRBV12-3 or TRBV12-4 with TRBJ1-1; a possible D gene is TRBD1 (6 bases). This CDR3 comprises 19 residues. Trimming removed 6 bases from V and 3 bases from J, with 29 bases in between. The chain's CDR3 is CASSLWDGGGRTRDTEAFF. The CDR3 region has the DNA TGTGCCAGCAGCCTCTGGGATGGAGGGGGACGTACTAGGGACACTGAAGCTTTCTTT.

This clonotype has more than one count but fewer than ten. The chain links TRBV20-1 to TRBJ1-4; 7 bases are shared with TRBD1. Germline assignment: CDR1 DFQATT and CDR2 SNEGSKA (reference sequence). There are 16 residues in the CDR3. V was pared by 3 bases and J by 4 bases, with 11 bases of the junction left unmatched. The CDR3 sequence: CSARAAFRDSNEKLFF. The CDR3 nucleotides are TGCAGTGCTAGGGCGGCCTTCCGGGACAGTAATGAAAAACTGTTTTTT.

This clonotype has ten or more counts. This chain connects TRBV14 to TRBJ2-1; D is perhaps TRBD1 (8 bases). Trimming shortened V by 4 bases and J by 7 bases, and 17 bases separated the two germline ends. The CDR3 has 15 residues. Germline CDR1 SGHDN, CDR2 FVKESK. Here the CDR3 DNA reads TGTGCCAGCAGCCCCCCAGGACAGGGAGGGAATGAGCAGTTCTTC. Translation: CASSPPGQGGNEQFF.

This clonotype was recorded at least ten times. In nucleotides, the CDR3 is TGCGCCAGCAGCCTCCCGACAGGGGACAATGAGCAGTTCTTC. Translating it yields CASSLPTGDNEQFF. The chain joins TRBV5-1 to TRBJ2-1, with 8 bases matching TRBD1. Per germline, CDR1 SGHRS and CDR2 YFSETQ. The CDR3 totals 14 residues. Trimming at V came to 4 bases and at J to 5 bases, leaving 5 bases not matched to a gene.

In this sample, this clonotype turned up many times. The CDR3 region has the DNA TGTGCCAGCAGCCAAGATATAGCCTCTGGGGCCAACGTCCTGACTTTC. Translating gives CASSQDIASGANVLTF. This chain links TRBV4-2 with TRBJ2-6; D call uncertain. Trimming took 0 bases from V and 0 from J, leaving 6 bases between them. Per germline, CDR1 LGHNA and CDR2 YNFKEQ. The CDR3 loop spans 16 amino acids.

This clonotype was seen ten or more times. The rearrangement links TRBV5-6 to TRBJ2-5; 8 bases match TRBD2. The CDR3 has 13 residues. Per germline, CDR1 SGHDT and CDR2 YYEEEE. J lost 4 bases, V lost 4 bases, and 3 bases had no gene match. The CDR3 loop reads CASSLSGGETQYF. In DNA, the CDR3 is TGTGCCAGCAGCCTCAGCGGGGGAGAGACCCAGTACTTC.

This clonotype was observed a handful of times. The gene calls are TRBV2 and TRBJ1-2; a possible D gene is TRBD1 (5 bases). Germline V CDR1 and CDR2: SNHLY, FYNNEI. V lost 0 bases, J lost 3 bases, and 17 bases lay in between. This CDR3 region has 17 residues. The CDR3 spells CASSEALRLSGDYGYTF. The CDR3 DNA is TGTGCCAGCAGTGAAGCGCTCCGTTTATCGGGGGACTATGGCTACACCTTC.

The table lists this clonotype with many counts. The chain couples TRBV20-1 to TRBJ1-1; maybe TRBD1 (6 bases). CDR3 length: 14 residues. V shed 3 bases and J shed 3 bases, with 14 bases lying between them. Germline assignment: CDR1 DFQATT and CDR2 SNEGSKA (reference sequence). The CDR3 nucleotides read TGCAGTGCTAGGTCGGCAGGGGAGTACACTGAAGCTTTCTTT. Amino acids: CSARSAGEYTEAFF.

The J gene is TRBJ2-7, the V gene TRBV7-2; D not resolved. Trimming removed 1 base from V and 0 bases from J, with 10 bases in between. The CDR3 length is 15 residues. The germline CDR1 and CDR2 sequences are SGHTA and FQGNSA. The CDR3 sequence is CASSLVRASSYEQYF. CDR3 coding DNA: TGTGCCAGCAGCTTAGTTAGGGCTAGCTCCTACGAGCAGTACTTC.

This clonotype has more than one count but fewer than ten. This chain joins TRBV12-3 or TRBV12-4 and TRBJ2-1, with D tentatively TRBD2 (6 bases). V shed 7 bases and J shed 10 bases, with 11 bases lying between them. The CDR3 sequence is 11 residues long. The CDR3 region is CASTGRDEQFF. Here the CDR3 DNA reads TGTGCCAGCACGGGGCGGGACGAGCAGTTCTTC.

This clonotype was recorded many times. V gene TRBV29-1 combines with J gene TRBJ2-7; tentatively, D is TRBD2 (6 bases). This CDR3 has 12 residues. Germline V lookup: CDR1 SQVTM, CDR2 ANQGSEA. V was clipped by 8 bases and J by 2 bases, with 13 bases between them. CDR3 DNA: TGCAGCATAGGGGACTCCCCCTACGAGCAGTACTTC. Protein: CSIGDSPYEQYF.

In this sample, this clonotype turned up a few times. This sequence joins TRBV7-9 and TRBJ2-1, with unresolved D. Germline values: CDR1 SEHNR, CDR2 FQNEAQ (reference sequence). The CDR3 contains 14 residues. V was clipped by 8 bases and J by 0 bases, with 11 bases between them. In DNA form, the CDR3 reads TGTGCCAGCCCCGACACGAGCTCCTACAATGAGCAGTTCTTC. This translates into CASPDTSSYNEQFF. Drawing the rest from reference TRBV7-9 and TRBJ2-1, the complete variable domain is DTGVSQNPRHKITKRGQNVTFRCDPISEHNRLYWYRQTLGQGPEFLTYFQNEAQLEKSRLLSDRFSAERPKGSFSTLEIQRTEQGDSAMYLCASPDTSSYNEQFFGPGTRLTVL.

This clonotype was observed a single time. This chain uses TRBV6-1 with TRBJ2-7; TRBD1 matches at 10 bases. The CDR3 extends over 16 amino acids. Germline assignment: CDR1 MNHNS and CDR2 SASEGT. J lost 4 bases, V lost 5 bases, and 11 bases had no gene match. CDR3 nucleotides: TGTGCCAGCAGTCCCCACCGGGACAGGGGAAAGTACGAGCAGTACTTC. It specifies CASSPHRDRGKYEQYF.

This clonotype was recorded many times. The genes are TRBV12-3 or TRBV12-4 and TRBJ1-3; possible D gene TRBD1, 6 bases. This CDR3 spans 14 amino acids. V lost 4 bases, J lost 0 bases, and 7 bases lay in between. The CDR3, as DNA: TGTGCCAGCAGTTCAGGGGACTCTGGAAACACCATATATTTT. Amino acids: CASSSGDSGNTIYF.

This clonotype was picked up many times. The gene calls are TRBV6-1 and TRBJ1-6; D is unclear. The V and J ends lost 4 bases and 0 bases respectively, with 10 bases between them. There are 16 residues in the CDR3. Germline lookup yields CDR1 MNHNS and CDR2 SASEGT. CDR3 coding DNA: TGTGCCAGCAGTGCCTTTGCTGGCTCCTATAATTCACCCCTCCACTTT. Amino acid sequence: CASSAFAGSYNSPLHF.

This clonotype showed up just a few times. Written as DNA, the CDR3 is TGTGCCAGCGGACCGCCGGGAACCTTC. Translating it yields CASGPPGTF. This chain connects TRBV11-2 to TRBJ1-2; D is unresolved. Looked up from germline, CDR1 is SGHAT and CDR2 is FQNNGV. The V and J ends lost 8 bases and 14 bases respectively, with 12 bases between them. The CDR3 has 9 residues.

This clonotype occurred many times. The chain combines TRBV7-2 with TRBJ2-7; D unresolved. The ends were cut back, 1 base at V and 0 bases at J, with 10 bases in the middle. CDR3 length: 15 amino acids. The V gene's germline CDR1 is SGHTA and CDR2 FQGNSA. In DNA form, the CDR3 reads TGTGCCAGCAGCTTAGTTACCGAATCCTCCTACGAGCAGTACTTC. Amino acids: CASSLVTESSYEQYF.

In its sample, this clonotype was seen a few times. J is TRBJ2-7 and V is TRBV7-9; 8 bases line up with TRBD1. CDR3 length: 15 residues. V dropped 1 base and J dropped 3; count of bases not matched to a gene: 5. The V gene's germline CDR1 is SEHNR and CDR2 FQNEAQ (reference sequence). This chain's CDR3 is CASSLVPGGGYEQYF. The CDR3 DNA sequence: TGTGCCAGCAGCTTAGTTCCAGGGGGCGGCTACGAGCAGTACTTC.

This clonotype turned up a few times. This sequence joins TRBV6-1 and TRBJ2-7; tentatively, D is TRBD1 (5 bases). CDR1 and CDR2 (germline): MNHNS, SASEGT. The CDR3 length is 16 residues. V was cut by 6 bases and J by 7 bases, with 25 bases left in between. Here the CDR3 reads CASSSRVAGQVGEQYF. In nucleotides, the CDR3 is TGTGCCAGCAGCTCAAGGGTGGCAGGACAAGTGGGGGAGCAGTACTTC.

This clonotype showed up many times. The V gene is TRBV5-5, the J gene TRBJ2-1; no clear D gene. CDR3 length equals 15 residues. V was cut by 1 base and J by 6 bases, with 14 bases left in between. The germline gives CDR1 SGHKS, CDR2 YYEKEE (reference sequence). CDR3 sequence reads: CASSLSLTLPNEQFF. In nucleotides, the CDR3 is TGTGCCAGCAGCTTGAGTCTAACCTTGCCCAATGAGCAGTTCTTC.

The V gene is TRBV6-1, the J gene TRBJ2-3; D is unclear. The CDR3 extends over 15 amino acids. Trimming shortened V by 6 bases and J by 1 base, and 14 bases separated the two germline ends. Germline V CDR1 and CDR2: MNHNS, SASEGT. The CDR3 nucleotides are TGTGCCAGCAGGAGCCCCCCGGGTGGCACAGATACGCAGTATTTT. Translated: CASRSPPGGTDTQYF.